One and the same sample provided the 30 T cell receptor beta chains below, sequenced in a study of blood T cell repertoires in COVID-19. The repertoire was sequenced with immunoSEQ multiplex PCR; TCRdb's copy has only in-frame clones and lacks some. The profile shows some 150,000 clones, around 88% of them singletons. The sequenced sample consisted of peripheral blood. The receptors here all came from a woman aged 60-70 years with acute or convalescent COVID-19.

The genes are TRBV28 and TRBJ1-4, with D perhaps matching TRBD1 (5 bases). There are 15 residues in the CDR3. The germline gives CDR1 MDHEN, CDR2 SYDVKM. V dropped 5 bases and J dropped 8 bases, with 18 bases sitting between them. The CDR3 DNA follows: TGTGCCAGCAGTGCCCACGGGACTGGGAGCGAAAAACTGTTTTTT. Translation gives CASSAHGTGSEKLFF.

In this sample, this clone turned up a few times. The gene calls are TRBV19 and TRBJ2-7; TRBD2 agrees at 12 bases. J lost 4 bases, V lost 9 bases, and 7 bases had no gene match. CDR1 is LNHDA and CDR2 is SQIVND in the germline V gene (reference sequence). CDR3 length: 14 amino acids. The CDR3 loop is CASATSGGTYEQYF. In DNA, the CDR3 is TGTGCCAGCGCGACTAGCGGGGGAACGTACGAGCAGTACTTC.

The rearrangement joins TRBV15 to TRBJ1-2; maybe TRBD1 (6 bases). V was shortened by 0 bases and J by 6 bases, with 14 bases between the two germline ends. The CDR3 sequence is 15 residues long. Germline lookup yields CDR1 LNHNV and CDR2 YYDKDF (reference sequence). The CDR3 DNA sequence: TGTGCCACCAGCAGAGATGTTGACAGGTCGGATGGCTACACCTTC. Translating it yields CATSRDVDRSDGYTF.

The chain joins TRBV10-3 to TRBJ2-7, with 7 bases that match TRBD1. This CDR3 comprises 17 residues. Trimming at V came to 0 bases and at J to 2 bases, leaving 10 bases not matched to a gene. Germline V gene data show CDR1 as ENHRY and CDR2 as SYGVKD. This CDR3 is CAISESLVGQAAYEQYF. The CDR3 DNA follows: TGTGCCATCAGTGAGTCGTTAGTCGGACAGGCCGCCTACGAGCAGTACTTC.

This clone came up a few times. This chain links TRBV29-1 with TRBJ1-5; no firm D call. V shed 5 bases and J shed 2 bases, with 7 bases lying between them. CDR3 length: 12 residues. Per germline, CDR1 SQVTM and CDR2 ANQGSEA. This CDR3 reads CSVKTGNQPQHF. The CDR3 region has the DNA TGCAGCGTTAAAACTGGCAATCAGCCCCAGCATTTT.

V and J are TRBV18 and TRBJ1-5, with 8 nucleotides matching TRBD1. Germline CDR1 is KGHSH and CDR2 is LQKENI. CDR3 length: 19 residues. V dropped 1 base and J dropped 1; count of bases not matched to a gene: 12. The CDR3 nucleotides read TGTGCCAGCTCACCACTGAGAACGGGGACAGGTCGAAGCAATCAGCCCCAGCATTTT. Encoded protein: CASSPLRTGTGRSNQPQHF.

The CDR3 DNA sequence: TGTGCCAGCAGCTTACTGGGGGGGCACAATACGCAGTATTTT. The encoded protein is CASSLLGGHNTQYF. The rearrangement uses TRBV5-8 and TRBJ2-3; the D gene is possibly TRBD2 (7 bases). The CDR3 has 14 residues. Germline CDR1 and CDR2: SGHTS and YDEGEE. Trimming removed 2 bases at V and 7 bases at J, with 14 bases between.

This clone was observed a single time. The V and J genes are TRBV4-1 and TRBJ1-1; D not certain. The CDR3 consists of 15 residues. CDR1 is MGHRA, CDR2 YSYEKL, per germline. V lost 1 base and J lost 5, with 14 bases in between. CDR3 sequence: CASSQGEGRRTEAFF. For the CDR3, the DNA is TGCGCCAGCAGCCAAGGGGAGGGAAGGCGTACTGAAGCTTTCTTT.

This clone was counted a few times. J is TRBJ2-2 and V is TRBV19; D perhaps matches TRBD1 (7 bases). V was trimmed by 7 bases and J by 5 bases, leaving 14 bases between them. This CDR3 region has 14 residues. The germline V gene has CDR1 LNHDA and CDR2 SQIVND (reference sequence). For the CDR3, the DNA is TGTGCCAGTACCAGGGGGGCTGAGACCGGGGAGCTGTTTTTT. Amino acids: CASTRGAETGELFF.

This chain uses TRBV28 with TRBJ1-6, with 7 bases matching TRBD1. The CDR3 contains 15 residues. Germline values: CDR1 MDHEN, CDR2 SYDVKM. The ends lost 9 bases at V and 9 bases at J; junction bases unmatched: 14. This CDR3 reads CASGALQGRGSPLHF. CDR3 coding DNA: TGTGCCAGTGGCGCCCTACAGGGGAGAGGTTCACCCCTCCACTTT.

This clone occurred a few times. V and J are TRBV6-5 and TRBJ2-7; weak D call: TRBD2 (6 bases). V dropped 5 bases and J dropped 2 bases, with 13 bases sitting between them. This CDR3 has 14 residues. Germline V gives CDR1 MNHEY, CDR2 SVGAGI. CDR3 residues: CASSPLGLTYEQYF. As DNA, the CDR3 is TGTGCCAGCAGTCCCCTGGGACTTACCTACGAGCAGTACTTC.

This clone was picked up one time. The chain couples TRBV29-1 to TRBJ2-1, with a tentative D call TRBD1 (6 bases). V gave up 3 bases and J gave up 3 bases, with 9 bases separating them. The CDR3 runs to 13 residues. Germline CDR1 reads SQVTM; CDR2 reads ANQGSEA. CDR3 nucleotide sequence: TGCAGCGTTGAGGGCAGGGGCTACAATGAGCAGTTCTTC. Protein: CSVEGRGYNEQFF.

About this clone itself: At the DNA level, this CDR3 is encoded by other sequences in the same sample as well. The chain employs TRBV6-5 and TRBJ1-2, with 9 bases that match TRBD1. Trimming cost V 6 bases and J 1 base; bases outside gene matches: 3. The CDR3 spans 14 residues. Germline values: CDR1 MNHEY, CDR2 SVGAGI. The chain's CDR3 is CASSWDRVNYGYTF. The CDR3 DNA reads as TGTGCCAGCAGCTGGGACAGGGTTAACTATGGCTACACCTTC.

The chain links TRBV3-1 (or the pseudogene TRBV3-2) to TRBJ1-1, with D possibly TRBD1 on 6 matching bases. Germline V gene sequence: CDR1 LGHDT, CDR2 YNNKEL (reference sequence). Trimming stripped 2 bases from V and 11 bases from J, with 15 bases between. This CDR3 is built from 13 residues. The CDR3 DNA sequence: TGTGCCAGCAGCCAAAACAGGGCTAAGGGGGCTTTCTTT. Translating it yields CASSQNRAKGAFF.

The chain carries TRBV7-2 and TRBJ2-4, with no clear D. Germline loops: CDR1 SGHTA, CDR2 FQGNSA. CDR3 size: 14 residues. V was shortened by 1 base and J by 0 bases, with 4 bases between the two germline ends. Here the CDR3 reads CASSLGIAKNIQYF. CDR3 nucleotide sequence: TGTGCCAGCAGCTTAGGTATAGCCAAAAACATTCAGTACTTC.

The chain links TRBV6-6 to TRBJ2-1; D perhaps matches TRBD1 (6 bases). The V gene's germline CDR1 is MNHNY and CDR2 SVGAGI (reference sequence). Trimming shortened V by 5 bases and J by 8 bases, and 16 bases separated the two germline ends. The CDR3 spans 14 residues. The CDR3 loop is CASSGYLGADEQFF. The DNA of the CDR3 is TGTGCCAGCAGTGGCTATTTGGGGGCGGATGAGCAGTTCTTC.

This clone appeared a few times. The V gene is TRBV7-2, the J gene TRBJ1-2; D gene ambiguous. Germline V lookup: CDR1 SGHTA, CDR2 FQGNSA. Trimming took 5 bases from V and 8 from J, leaving 15 bases between them. The CDR3 spans 13 residues. This CDR3 reads CASSPNLREGYTF. The CDR3, as DNA: TGTGCCAGCAGCCCGAATTTGAGGGAGGGCTACACCTTC.

The rearrangement uses TRBV5-4 and TRBJ1-6, with TRBD1 identical over 8 bases. With V trimmed by 5 bases and J by 5 bases, 6 bases remained unmatched. Germline loops: CDR1 SGHNT, CDR2 YYREEE (reference sequence). The length of the CDR3 is 15 residues. The CDR3 DNA follows: TGTGCCAGCAGGAGACCGACAGGGGATAATTCACCCCTCCACTTT. Translation gives CASRRPTGDNSPLHF.

The V gene is TRBV6-2 or TRBV6-3, the J gene TRBJ2-7; 9 positions agree with TRBD1. CDR1 is MNHEY and CDR2 is SVGEGT in the germline V gene. The CDR3 sequence is 16 residues long. V dropped 2 bases and J dropped 2; count of bases not matched to a gene: 7. This CDR3 reads CASSYNLGTGPYEQYF. As DNA, the CDR3 is TGTGCCAGCAGTTACAATCTAGGGACAGGGCCCTACGAGCAGTACTTC.

Only one count was recorded for this clone. The chain is built from TRBV9 and TRBJ2-5; 7 bases map to TRBD2. This CDR3 spans 15 amino acids. The V segment lost 4 bases and the J segment 2 bases; nucleotides outside the gene matches: 8. From germline, CDR1 is SGDLS and CDR2 YYNGEE. Here the CDR3 DNA reads TGTGCCAGCAGCTCCAGGGACTACCAGCAAGAGACCCAGTACTTC. Amino acid sequence: CASSSRDYQQETQYF.

This chain links TRBV4-1 with TRBJ2-1; possible D gene TRBD2, 5 bases. There are 11 residues in the CDR3. Germline CDR1 reads MGHRA; CDR2 reads YSYEKL. Trimming took off 8 bases at V and 11 bases at J, with 13 bases between the two ends. CDR3 in amino acids: CASLSGDQQFF. The CDR3 nucleotides are TGCGCCAGCTTATCCGGGGATCAGCAGTTCTTC.

For the CDR3, the DNA is TGCGCCAGCAGCCAAGGGTCCCCAGGGGGCGGCCTCTACGAGCAGTACTTC. The encoded protein is CASSQGSPGGGLYEQYF. The chain carries TRBV4-1 and TRBJ2-7; 8 nucleotides agree with TRBD1. In germline, CDR1 is MGHRA, CDR2 YSYEKL. CDR3 length: 17 residues. Unmatched junction bases numbered 11, after V lost 1 base and J lost 3 bases.

This clone occurred a few times. The rearrangement uses TRBV4-1 and TRBJ1-5, with 11 nucleotides matching TRBD1. V gave up 1 base and J gave up 7 bases; unmatched junction bases: 9. The germline gives CDR1 MGHRA, CDR2 YSYEKL. The CDR3 covers 17 residues. The CDR3 loop is CASSQGPGTGGEQPQHF. Here the CDR3 DNA reads TGCGCCAGCAGCCAAGGTCCCGGGACAGGGGGTGAGCAGCCCCAGCATTTT.

The chain couples TRBV6-5 to TRBJ1-6; 9 positions agree with TRBD1. After removal of 7 bases from V and 7 bases from J, the junction contained 5 bases not matched to a gene. CDR3 length equals 14 residues. Germline CDR1 is MNHEY and CDR2 is SVGAGI. The CDR3 is CASNGQGRNSPLHF. CDR3 DNA: TGTGCCAGCAACGGACAGGGGAGGAATTCACCCCTCCACTTT.

This chain uses TRBV4-3 with TRBJ1-2, with a tentative D call TRBD1 (5 bases). The V end lost 3 bases, the J end lost 5 bases, and 19 bases lay between the germline ends. CDR3 length: 16 amino acids. CDR1 and CDR2 from the germline V gene are LGHNA and YSLEER. In nucleotides, the CDR3 is TGCGCCAGCAGCCAGGGGACTCCGCAGGGAGAGTATGGCTACACCTTC. The encoded protein is CASSQGTPQGEYGYTF.

The chain uses TRBV2 and TRBJ2-4; 10 bases match TRBD1. The germline V gene has CDR1 SNHLY and CDR2 FYNNEI. CDR3 length equals 15 residues. V was clipped by 4 bases and J by 1 base; unmatched bases: 1. CDR3 coding DNA: TGTGCCAGCAGTGGACAGGGGGCGGCCAAAAACATTCAGTACTTC. Its protein is CASSGQGAAKNIQYF. The entire variable domain, with the rest obtained from reference TRBV2 and TRBJ2-4, is as follows: EPEVTQTPSHQVTQMGQEVILRCVPISNHLYFYWYRQILGQKVEFLVSFYNNEISEKSEIFDDQFSVERPDGSNFTLKIRSTKLEDSAMYFCASSGQGAAKNIQYFGAGTRLSVL.

The chain has TRBV5-6 and TRBJ1-2, with unresolved D. Germline V gene sequence: CDR1 SGHDT, CDR2 YYEEEE. V was shortened by 0 bases and J by 4 bases, with 13 bases between the two germline ends. The CDR3 is 15 residues long. The DNA of the CDR3 is TGTGCCAGCAGCTTGGGACCGGGAACCCTCTATGGCTACACCTTC. Translating gives CASSLGPGTLYGYTF.

The chain couples TRBV5-5 to TRBJ1-2; D is unresolved. CDR3 length equals 14 residues. In germline, CDR1 is SGHKS, CDR2 YYEKEE (reference sequence). The V end was cut by 0 bases, the J end by 8 bases, with 14 bases between. This CDR3 is CASSLGGGITGYTF. Here the CDR3 DNA reads TGTGCCAGCAGCTTGGGAGGAGGGATTACCGGCTACACCTTC. Based on the CDR3 plus reference TRBV5-5 and TRBJ1-2, the full variable domain is DAGVTQSPTHLIKTRGQQVTLRCSPISGHKSVSWYQQVLGQGPQFIFQYYEKEERGRGNFPDRFSARQFPNYSSELNVNALLLGDSALYLCASSLGGGITGYTFGSGTRLTVV.

This clone has only a few counts. The chain combines TRBV27 with TRBJ2-1; 13 nucleotides align to TRBD2. Germline trimming cut 7 bases from V and 1 base from J; bases unmatched to any gene: 4. In germline, CDR1 is MNHEY, CDR2 SMNVEV (reference sequence). The CDR3 runs to 16 residues. Here the CDR3 reads CASTRLAGGSYNEQFF. The CDR3 DNA is TGTGCCAGCACTCGACTAGCGGGGGGATCCTACAATGAGCAGTTCTTC.

The chain uses TRBV11-2 and TRBJ1-2; a possible D gene is TRBD1 (5 bases). CDR1 and CDR2 from the germline V gene are SGHAT and FQNNGV. The V end lost 5 bases, the J end lost 0 bases, and 13 bases lay between the germline ends. CDR3 length: 15 residues. The CDR3 sequence: CASSPRQSPNYGYTF. CDR3 nucleotide sequence: TGTGCCAGCAGCCCCAGACAGTCTCCTAACTATGGCTACACCTTC.